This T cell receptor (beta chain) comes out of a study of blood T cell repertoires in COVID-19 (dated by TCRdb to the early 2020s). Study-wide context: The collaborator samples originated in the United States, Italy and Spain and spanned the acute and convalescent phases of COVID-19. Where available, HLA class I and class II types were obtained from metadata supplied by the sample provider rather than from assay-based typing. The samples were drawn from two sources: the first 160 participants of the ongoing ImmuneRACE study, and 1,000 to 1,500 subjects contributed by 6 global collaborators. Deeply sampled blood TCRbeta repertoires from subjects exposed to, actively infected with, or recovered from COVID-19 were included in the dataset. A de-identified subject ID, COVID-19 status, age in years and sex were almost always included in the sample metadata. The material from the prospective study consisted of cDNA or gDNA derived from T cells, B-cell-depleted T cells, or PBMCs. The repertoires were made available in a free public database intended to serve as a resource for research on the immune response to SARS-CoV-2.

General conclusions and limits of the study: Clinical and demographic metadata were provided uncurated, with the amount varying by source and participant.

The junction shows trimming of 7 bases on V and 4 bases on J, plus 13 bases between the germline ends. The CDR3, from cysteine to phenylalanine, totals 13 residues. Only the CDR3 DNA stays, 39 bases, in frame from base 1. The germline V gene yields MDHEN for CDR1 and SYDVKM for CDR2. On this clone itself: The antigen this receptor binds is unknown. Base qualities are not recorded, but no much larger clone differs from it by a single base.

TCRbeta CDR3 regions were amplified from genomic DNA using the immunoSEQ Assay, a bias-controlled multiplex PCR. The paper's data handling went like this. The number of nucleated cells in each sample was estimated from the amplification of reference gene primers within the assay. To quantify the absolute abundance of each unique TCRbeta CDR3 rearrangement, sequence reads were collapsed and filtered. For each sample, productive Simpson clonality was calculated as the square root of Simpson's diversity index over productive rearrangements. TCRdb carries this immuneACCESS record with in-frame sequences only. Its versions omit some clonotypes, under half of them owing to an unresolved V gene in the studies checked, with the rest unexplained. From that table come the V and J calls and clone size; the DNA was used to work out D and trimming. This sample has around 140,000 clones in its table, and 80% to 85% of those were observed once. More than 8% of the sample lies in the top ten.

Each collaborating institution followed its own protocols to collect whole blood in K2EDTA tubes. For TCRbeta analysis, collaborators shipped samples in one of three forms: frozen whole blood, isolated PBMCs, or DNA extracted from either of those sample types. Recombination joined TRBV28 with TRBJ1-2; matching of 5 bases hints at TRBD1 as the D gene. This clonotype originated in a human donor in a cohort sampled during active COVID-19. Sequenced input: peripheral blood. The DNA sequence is TGTGCCAGCACCTCTGACAGTCTCTATGGCTACACCTTC. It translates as CASTSDSLYGYTF.